Listed below are T cell receptor beta chains from one sample, sequenced in a study of blood T cell repertoires in COVID-19. The data were produced by immunoSEQ multiplex PCR, yet TCRdb's version contains in-frame clones alone and is incomplete. The sample carries under 200,000 clones, approximately 86% recorded once. The sequencing sample was made of peripheral blood. Source of these receptors: a man aged 60-69 years with COVID-19, enrolled during active disease. Both conserved end residues are trimmed from each CDR3.

V	J	CDR3
TRBV28	TRBJ1-1	ASSFSPRGTEAF
TRBV2	TRBJ1-2	ASREDAYGYT
TRBV24-1	TRBJ2-1	ATSDPDRVYEQF
TRBV6-1	TRBJ1-1	ASSELGGNTEAF
TRBV7-2	TRBJ2-3	ASSLASGKADTQY
TRBV6-5	TRBJ1-3	ASSYGLTGPGNTIY
TRBV11-3	TRBJ1-2	ASSLFGQDDGYT
TRBV10-2	TRBJ2-5	ASSGGGVQETQY
TRBV5-1	TRBJ1-1	ASSLTAVDTEAF
TRBV6-6	TRBJ1-1	ASSYSGRENTEAF
TRBV25-1	TRBJ2-7	ASSDPGQVPYEQY
TRBV7-9	TRBJ2-2	ASSLGTGTGDTGELF
TRBV11-3	TRBJ1-1	ASSLTGFRYTEAF
TRBV7-9	TRBJ2-7	ASSLVSGSYEQY
TRBV5-5	TRBJ1-1	ASSLGGHMNTEAF
TRBV27	TRBJ2-1	ASSPAAGPFAYNEQF
TRBV27	TRBJ2-1	ASSLRLAGVTSYNEQF
TRBV19	TRBJ1-1	ASSPLGVPANTEAF
TRBV7-2	TRBJ1-1	ASRIGGPVNTEAF
TRBV6-9	TRBJ1-4	ASSYSDRSNEKLF
TRBV29-1	TRBJ2-1	SVEDTGGVNEQF
TRBV18	TRBJ1-4	ASSPLSGTNEKLF
TRBV11-3	TRBJ2-3	ASSPSPGTDTQY
TRBV30	TRBJ1-1	AWSYPVRDSTEAF
TRBV6-5	TRBJ2-7	ASSSGLAGVEQY
TRBV19	TRBJ2-3	ASSIGTGTDTQY
TRBV19	TRBJ2-1	ASTGVGTGAYEQF
TRBV7-9	TRBJ2-5	ASSTGTVPY
TRBV19	TRBJ1-2	ASTEQLNYGYT
TRBV6-5	TRBJ1-6	ASSWGVEGVRSPLH
TRBV2	TRBJ2-3	ASTPGDTQY
TRBV4-2	TRBJ2-1	ASSQVGGDPYEQF
TRBV28	TRBJ1-2	ASSLYAGGYGYT
TRBV12-5	TRBJ1-3	ASGLSVGPAYDPEPRDSRNTIY
TRBV5-1	TRBJ1-5	ASSLAFRQGRHQPQH
TRBV7-2	TRBJ1-5	ASSPGQGSSQPQH
TRBV24-1	TRBJ1-5	ATSDSGSNQPQH